One and the same sample provided the 21 T cell receptor beta chains below, sequenced in a study of shared clonotypes between healthy human individuals (dated by TCRdb to 2018 to 2021). Receptor libraries were prepared by the immunoSEQ multiplex PCR assay. As stored in TCRdb, this immuneACCESS dataset retains in-frame rearrangements with V and J assigned. A fraction of the clones does not appear; measured against another copy, unresolved V genes explain less than half of the discrepancy, and the remainder lacks a known reason. The sample includes around 2,000,000 clones, with roughly 94% observed a single time. The top ten hold 0.1% to 0.15% of the sample. Input material: naive CD4+ T cells sorted from blood. The meaning of the sample's cell subset or site label: CD45RA+ positively selected. The source is a man aged 18 to 29 in good health.

The rearrangement joins TRBV19 to TRBJ2-1; D not resolved. This CDR3 is built from 11 residues. Trimming cost V 2 bases and J 7 bases, with 3 bases left between them. Per germline, CDR1 LNHDA and CDR2 SQIVND (reference sequence). DNA for the CDR3: TGTGCCAGTAGTATATTTAATGAGCAGTTCTTC. Translating it yields CASSIFNEQFF. The whole variable domain, filled in from reference TRBV19 and TRBJ2-1, reads DGGITQSPKYLFRKEGQNVTLSCEQNLNHDAMYWYRQDPGQGLRLIYYSQIVNDFQKGDIAEGYSVSREKKESFPLTVTSAQKNPTAFYLCASSIFNEQFFGPGTRLTVL.

This chain joins TRBV7-9 and TRBJ1-6, with D maybe TRBD1 (5 bases). Germline-derived CDR1 and CDR2 are SEHNR and FQNEAQ (reference sequence). V was clipped by 5 bases and J by 7 bases, with 15 bases between them. The CDR3 covers 15 residues. Written as DNA, the CDR3 is TGTGCCAGCAGCGCAGCCGCAGGGTGGAATTCACCCCTCCACTTT. Translating gives CASSAAAGWNSPLHF.

This sequence joins TRBV9 and TRBJ1-1; D is unclear. The V gene's germline CDR1 is SGDLS and CDR2 YYNGEE. V was clipped by 0 bases and J by 2 bases, with 11 bases between them. The CDR3 runs 15 residues. The CDR3 coding sequence is TGTGCCAGCAGCGTAGAGGTGGGGTCTAACACTGAAGCTTTCTTT. Residues: CASSVEVGSNTEAFF.

This clone was seen only once. This sequence joins TRBV10-3 and TRBJ2-1; maybe TRBD2 (6 bases). Looked up from germline, CDR1 is ENHRY and CDR2 is SYGVKD. The CDR3 totals 14 residues. Trimming shortened V by 0 bases and J by 9 bases, and 12 bases separated the two germline ends. The CDR3 bases are TGTGCCATCAGTGAGTCGACGGGAGCCCCTGAGCAGTTCTTC. This gives the protein CAISESTGAPEQFF.

The chain has TRBV19 and TRBJ2-7; TRBD2 matches 12 bases. Germline V gene data show CDR1 as LNHDA and CDR2 as SQIVND (reference sequence). Unmatched junction bases numbered 7, after V lost 5 bases and J lost 5 bases. The CDR3 extends over 15 amino acids. The CDR3 reads CASSRTSGTRNEQYF. The CDR3 bases are TGTGCCAGTAGTCGGACTAGCGGGACTCGGAACGAGCAGTACTTC. Combining the CDR3 with reference TRBV19 and TRBJ2-7 gives the whole variable domain DGGITQSPKYLFRKEGQNVTLSCEQNLNHDAMYWYRQDPGQGLRLIYYSQIVNDFQKGDIAEGYSVSREKKESFPLTVTSAQKNPTAFYLCASSRTSGTRNEQYFGPGTRLTVT.

J is TRBJ2-1 and V is TRBV7-2, with 8 bases fitting TRBD2. From germline, CDR1 is SGHTA and CDR2 FQGNSA. The CDR3 totals 17 residues. V shed 1 base, J shed 4 bases, and the junction held 9 bases outside the gene matches. For the CDR3, the DNA is TGTGCCAGCAGCTTAGGACCCGGGAGGGGGGGATACAATGAGCAGTTCTTC. Residues: CASSLGPGRGGYNEQFF.

V and J are TRBV6-1 and TRBJ1-6; the D gene is possibly TRBD1 (5 bases). This CDR3 is built from 15 residues. Germline CDR1 and CDR2: MNHNS and SASEGT. With 11 bases removed from V and 7 bases from J, the gap between germline ends came to 21 bases. CDR3 in amino acids: CASSRGYGANSPLHF. The CDR3 DNA reads as TGTGCCTCATCCCGGGGGTACGGGGCCAATTCACCCCTCCACTTT.

The rearrangement links TRBV10-1 to TRBJ1-3, with D perhaps TRBD1 (5 bases). The CDR3 spans 13 residues. CDR1 and CDR2 (germline): WNHNN, SYGVQD (reference sequence). Trimming stripped 7 bases from V and 1 base from J, with 8 bases between. The CDR3 nucleotides read TGCGCCAGCACCAAGGGGTCTGGAAACACCATATATTTT. Its translation is CASTKGSGNTIYF.

The genes are TRBV7-2 and TRBJ1-2; D unclear. CDR1 is SGHTA, CDR2 FQGNSA, per germline. This CDR3 contains 14 residues. V was cut by 3 bases and J by 2 bases, with 10 bases left in between. In DNA, the CDR3 is TGTGCCAGCAGCTTCGGGGTGGAAAACTATGGCTACACCTTC. The encoded protein is CASSFGVENYGYTF.

This rearrangement joins TRBV4-1 to TRBJ2-7; 7 bases match TRBD1. The V segment lost 4 bases and the J segment 5 bases; nucleotides outside the gene matches: 17. From germline, CDR1 is MGHRA and CDR2 YSYEKL. The CDR3 is 17 amino acids. CDR3 residues: CASSPGDSLLPPDEQYF. The CDR3 region has the DNA TGCGCCAGCAGCCCAGGGGACAGCTTACTCCCCCCCGACGAGCAGTACTTC.

This clone was seen a handful of times. The chain recombines TRBV19 with TRBJ2-2; D remains ambiguous. The V end was cut by 2 bases, the J end by 2 bases, with 6 bases between. The CDR3 length is 14 residues. Germline-derived CDR1 and CDR2 are LNHDA and SQIVND (reference sequence). This CDR3 reads CASSITLNTGELFF. CDR3 DNA: TGTGCCAGTAGTATAACCCTTAACACCGGGGAGCTGTTTTTT.

The chain joins TRBV5-4 to TRBJ2-4; D might be TRBD1 (6 bases). The CDR3 totals 16 residues. Germline-derived CDR1 and CDR2 are SGHNT and YYREEE (reference sequence). Trimming removed 0 bases from V and 1 base from J, with 11 bases in between. This CDR3 is CASSLGGLSAKNIQYF. CDR3 bases: TGTGCCAGCAGCTTGGGGGGGCTTTCGGCCAAAAACATTCAGTACTTC.

As concerns this clone: Distinct nucleotide sequences in the sample also encode this CDR3. The chain employs TRBV6-6 and TRBJ2-7; TRBD2 might be the D (5 bases). V was clipped by 2 bases and J by 1 base, with 6 bases between them. The CDR3 contains 13 residues. Germline V gene data show CDR1 as MNHNY and CDR2 as SVGAGI (reference sequence). DNA for the CDR3: TGTGCCAGCAGTTACCGGGGATCCTACGAGCAGTACTTC. This codes for CASSYRGSYEQYF.

The J gene is TRBJ1-6, the V gene TRBV18; the match to TRBD1 covers 10 bases. Trimming cost V 2 bases and J 2 bases; bases outside gene matches: 3. Germline V gene data show CDR1 as KGHSH and CDR2 as LQKENI. This CDR3 has 17 residues. The CDR3 spells CASSPGQGGTYNSPLHF. The CDR3 DNA reads as TGTGCCAGCTCACCAGGACAGGGGGGCACCTATAATTCACCCCTCCACTTT.

This chain joins TRBV9 and TRBJ2-1, with D possibly TRBD2 on 7 matching bases. Trimming pared 3 bases from V and 3 bases from J, leaving 10 bases between. The germline V gene has CDR1 SGDLS and CDR2 YYNGEE. The CDR3 has 14 amino acids. This chain's CDR3 is CASSEGDYYNEQFF. Here the CDR3 DNA reads TGTGCCAGCAGCGAGGGGGACTACTACAATGAGCAGTTCTTC.

The rearrangement joins TRBV18 to TRBJ2-2; TRBD1 aligns across 7 bases. Germline CDR1 KGHSH, CDR2 LQKENI. After removal of 4 bases from V and 1 base from J, the junction contained 6 bases not matched to a gene. The CDR3 extends over 16 amino acids. The CDR3, as DNA: TGTGCCAGCTCACGAACCGCAGGGGGGAACACCGGGGAGCTGTTTTTT. Translation: CASSRTAGGNTGELFF.

The J gene is TRBJ2-1, the V gene TRBV7-9; TRBD2 matches at 11 bases. This CDR3 has 16 amino acids. The trim removed 2 bases at V and 7 bases at J, leaving 7 bases unmatched. Germline CDR1 and CDR2: SEHNR and FQNEAQ (reference sequence). CDR3: CASSLRASGGLNEQFF. For the CDR3, the DNA is TGTGCCAGCAGCTTACGGGCTAGCGGGGGGTTAAATGAGCAGTTCTTC.

The genes are TRBV5-4 and TRBJ1-2; 7 bases map to TRBD1. This CDR3 region has 13 residues. V dropped 1 base and J dropped 7; count of bases not matched to a gene: 4. CDR1 is SGHNT and CDR2 is YYREEE in the germline V gene (reference sequence). The CDR3 sequence is CASSLKGGGGYTF. The CDR3 nucleotides read TGTGCCAGCAGCTTGAAAGGGGGCGGTGGCTACACCTTC.

This clone was picked up a small number of times. Other nucleotide sequences from this sample produce the same CDR3. The rearrangement uses TRBV5-1 and TRBJ2-5; D is ambiguous. CDR3 size: 12 residues. The V gene's germline CDR1 is SGHRS and CDR2 YFSETQ. Trimming cost V 0 bases and J 5 bases, with 5 bases left between them. CDR3 protein: CASSLAGETQYF. CDR3 coding DNA: TGCGCCAGCAGCTTGGCTGGGGAGACCCAGTACTTC.

The V call is TRBV5-1, the J call TRBJ1-1; 8 bases line up with TRBD1. This CDR3 contains 17 residues. Trimming at V came to 0 bases and at J to 0 bases, leaving 7 bases not matched to a gene. CDR1 is SGHRS, CDR2 YFSETQ, per germline. CDR3 amino acids: CASSLARQGAMNTEAFF. The CDR3 DNA is TGCGCCAGCAGCTTGGCCCGTCAGGGGGCTATGAACACTGAAGCTTTCTTT.

CDR3 loop: CASSQVPEGSYEQYF. As DNA, the CDR3 is TGCGCCAGCAGCCAAGTCCCAGAGGGCTCCTACGAGCAGTACTTC. The V gene is TRBV4-1, the J gene TRBJ2-7; a weak D match, TRBD2 (5 bases). This CDR3 comprises 15 residues. Looked up from germline, CDR1 is MGHRA and CDR2 is YSYEKL. The ends were cut back, 1 base at V and 0 bases at J, with 10 bases in the middle.